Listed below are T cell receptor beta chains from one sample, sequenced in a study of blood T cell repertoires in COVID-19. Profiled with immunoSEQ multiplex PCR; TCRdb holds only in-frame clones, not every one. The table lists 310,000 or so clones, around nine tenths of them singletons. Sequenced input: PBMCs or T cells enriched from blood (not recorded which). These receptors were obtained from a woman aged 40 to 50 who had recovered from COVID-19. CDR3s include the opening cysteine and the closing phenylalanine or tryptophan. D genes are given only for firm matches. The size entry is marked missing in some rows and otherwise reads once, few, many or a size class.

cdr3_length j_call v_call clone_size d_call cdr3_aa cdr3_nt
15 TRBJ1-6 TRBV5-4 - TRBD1 CASSPRTGDNSPLHF TGTGCCAGCAGCCCTAGGACAGGGGATAATTCACCCCTCCACTTT
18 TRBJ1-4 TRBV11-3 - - CASSLPPLIQAANEKLFF TGTGCCAGCAGCTTACCGCCACTAATACAGGCAGCTAATGAAAAACTGTTTTTT
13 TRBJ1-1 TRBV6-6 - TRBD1 CASTNRGFSEAFF TGTGCCAGCACTAACAGGGGGTTCTCTGAAGCTTTCTTT
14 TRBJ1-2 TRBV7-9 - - CASSPPFSNYGYTF TGTGCCAGCAGCCCTCCTTTTTCGAACTATGGCTACACCTTC
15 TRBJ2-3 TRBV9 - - CASSVGGSSTDTQYF TGTGCCAGCAGCGTAGGTGGGAGCTCCACAGATACGCAGTATTTT
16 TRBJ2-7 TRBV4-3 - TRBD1 CASSQLQGAPSYEQYF TGCGCCAGCAGCCAACTACAGGGGGCGCCCTCCTACGAGCAGTACTTC
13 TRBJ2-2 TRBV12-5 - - CASGPRRSGELFF TGTGCTAGTGGTCCGCGGCGGTCCGGGGAGCTGTTTTTT
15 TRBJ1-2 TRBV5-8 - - CASSLAATFYYGYTF TGTGCCAGCAGCTTGGCCGCTACCTTTTACTATGGCTACACCTTC
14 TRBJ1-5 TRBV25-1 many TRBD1 CASSEDREGQPQHF TGTGCCAGCTCTGAGGACAGGGAGGGTCAGCCCCAGCATTTT
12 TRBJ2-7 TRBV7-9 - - CASSFRVSEQYF TGTGCCAGCAGCTTCCGGGTCTCCGAGCAGTACTTC
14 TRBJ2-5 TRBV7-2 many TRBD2 CASSSLTSVVTQYF TGTGCCAGCAGCTCGCTTACTAGCGTCGTGACCCAGTACTTC
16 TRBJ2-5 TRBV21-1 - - CASSKNSCDLQETQYF TGTGCCAGCAGCAAAAACAGCTGCGACCTACAAGAGACCCAGTACTTC
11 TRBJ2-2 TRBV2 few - CASSDSWELFF TGTGCCAGCAGTGACTCTTGGGAGCTGTTTTTT
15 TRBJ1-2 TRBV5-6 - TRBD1 CASSTPGQGPYGYTF TGTGCCAGCAGCACTCCGGGACAGGGCCCCTATGGCTACACCTTC
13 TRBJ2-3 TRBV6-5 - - CASSFRQVDTQYF TGTGCCAGCAGTTTCCGACAGGTTGATACGCAGTATTTT
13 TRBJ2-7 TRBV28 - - CASGRGTSYEQYF TGTGCCAGTGGGAGGGGGACGTCCTACGAGCAGTACTTC
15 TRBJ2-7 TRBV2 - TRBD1 CASSEAGTGPYEQYF TGTGCCAGCAGTGAGGCCGGGACAGGGCCCTACGAGCAGTACTTC